This T cell receptor beta chain was captured by sequencing in a study of control samples from healthy donors and cancer patients. TCRdb keeps only in-frame clones here, not all; method: immunoSEQ multiplex PCR. Seen here are 250,000 to 300,000 clones, around 80% observed once, and the top ten hold 13%. The CDR3 runs to 15 residues. Germline V CDR1 and CDR2: LGHDT, YNNKEL (reference sequence). The V end was cut by 4 bases, the J end by 6 bases, with 16 bases between. This chain links TRBV3-1 (or the pseudogene TRBV3-2) with TRBJ2-1; perhaps TRBD2 as D (6 bases). This receptor was taken from a woman in her sixties with lung cancer. The sample was PBMCs. CDR3 nucleotide sequence: TGTGCCAGCAGCCCCCTAGCGCGAGGTGGCAATGAGCAGTTCTTC. It specifies CASSPLARGGNEQFF.